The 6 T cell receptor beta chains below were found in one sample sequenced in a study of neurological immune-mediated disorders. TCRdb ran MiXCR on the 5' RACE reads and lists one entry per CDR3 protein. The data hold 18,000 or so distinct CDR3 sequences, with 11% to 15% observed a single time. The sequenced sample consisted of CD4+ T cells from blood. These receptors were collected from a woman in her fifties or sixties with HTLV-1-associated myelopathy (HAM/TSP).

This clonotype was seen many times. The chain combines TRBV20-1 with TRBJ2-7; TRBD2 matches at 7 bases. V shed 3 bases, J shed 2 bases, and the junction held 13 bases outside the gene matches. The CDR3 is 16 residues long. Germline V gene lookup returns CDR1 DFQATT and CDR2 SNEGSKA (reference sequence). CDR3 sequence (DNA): TGCAGTGCTAGCCGCTCGGGGAGGGGATCAACCTACGAGCAGTACTTC. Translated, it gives CSASRSGRGSTYEQYF.

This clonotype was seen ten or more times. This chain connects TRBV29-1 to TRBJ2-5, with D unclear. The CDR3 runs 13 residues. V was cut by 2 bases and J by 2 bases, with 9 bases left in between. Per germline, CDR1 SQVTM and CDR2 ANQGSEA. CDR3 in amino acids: CSVERSQQETQYF. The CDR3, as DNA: TGCAGCGTTGAACGATCCCAACAAGAGACCCAGTACTTC.

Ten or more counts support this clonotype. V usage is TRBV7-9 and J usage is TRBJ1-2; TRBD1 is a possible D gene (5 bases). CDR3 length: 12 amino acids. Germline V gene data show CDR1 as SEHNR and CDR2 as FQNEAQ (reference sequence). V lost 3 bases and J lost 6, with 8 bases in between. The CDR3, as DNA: TGTGCCAGCAGCTTCGGGGCGCATGGCTACACCTTC. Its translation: CASSFGAHGYTF. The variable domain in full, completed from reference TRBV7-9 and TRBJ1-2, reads DTGVSQNPRHKITKRGQNVTFRCDPISEHNRLYWYRQTLGQGPEFLTYFQNEAQLEKSRLLSDRFSAERPKGSFSTLEIQRTEQGDSAMYLCASSFGAHGYTFGSGTRLTVV.

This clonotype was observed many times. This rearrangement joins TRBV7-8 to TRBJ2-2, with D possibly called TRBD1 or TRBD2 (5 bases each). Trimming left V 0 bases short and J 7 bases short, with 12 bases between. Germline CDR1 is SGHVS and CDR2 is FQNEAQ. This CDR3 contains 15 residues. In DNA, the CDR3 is TGTGCCAGCAGCTTAGCAGGGGACCTCAGCGGGGAGCTGTTTTTT. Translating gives CASSLAGDLSGELFF. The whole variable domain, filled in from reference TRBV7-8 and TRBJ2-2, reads GAGVSQSPRYKVAKRGQDVALRCDPISGHVSLFWYQQALGQGPEFLTYFQNEAQLDKSGLPSDRFFAERPEGSVSTLKIQRTQQEDSAVYLCASSLAGDLSGELFFGEGSRLTVL.

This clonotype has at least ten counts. DNA of the CDR3: TGCGCCAGCAGCTTGGGGGGACAGCCTGAGGTATCCCTCCACTTT. Translation gives CASSLGGQPEVSLHF. The chain combines TRBV5-1 with TRBJ1-6; TRBD1 agrees at 7 bases. The CDR3 loop spans 15 amino acids. Germline V lookup: CDR1 SGHRS, CDR2 YFSETQ. V dropped 0 bases and J dropped 14; count of bases not matched to a gene: 11.

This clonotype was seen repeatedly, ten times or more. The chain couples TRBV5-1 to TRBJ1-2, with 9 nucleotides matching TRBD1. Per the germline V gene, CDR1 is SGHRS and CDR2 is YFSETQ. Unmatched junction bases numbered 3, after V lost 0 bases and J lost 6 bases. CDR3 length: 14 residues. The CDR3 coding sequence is TGCGCCAGCAGCTTGGGACAGGGGGTCGATGGCTACACCTTC. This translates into CASSLGQGVDGYTF.